The 17 T cell receptor beta chains listed next were all sequenced from one sample in a study of blood T cell repertoires in COVID-19. Using immunoSEQ multiplex PCR, the repertoire was profiled, and TCRdb retains in-frame clones only, with some absent. The table lists roughly 300,000 clones, 85% of them singletons. The sequenced material came from PBMCs or T cells enriched from blood (not recorded which). The receptors were sampled from a woman aged 50 to 60 who had recovered from COVID-19.

V is TRBV2 and J is TRBJ1-2; TRBD1 matches at 7 bases. This CDR3 contains 14 residues. V dropped 6 bases and J dropped 7; count of bases not matched to a gene: 11. The germline V gene encodes CDR1 SNHLY and CDR2 FYNNEI. The CDR3 loop is CASRTGIGLVGYTF. The CDR3 DNA reads TGTGCCAGCAGGACAGGGATCGGTTTGGTTGGCTACACCTTC.

This chain connects TRBV6-5 to TRBJ1-5; TRBD1 aligns across 8 bases. The CDR3 loop spans 14 amino acids. The germline V gene encodes CDR1 MNHEY and CDR2 SVGAGI. V gave up 4 bases and J gave up 7 bases; unmatched junction bases: 6. The CDR3 reads CASSSGQGWQPQHF. For the CDR3, the DNA is TGTGCCAGCAGTTCCGGACAGGGATGGCAGCCCCAGCATTTT.

The V and J genes are TRBV23-1 and TRBJ2-5; no clear D gene. Being an ORF, TRBV23-1 has a function that is uncertain. Trimming took 2 bases from V and 2 from J, leaving 9 bases between them. This CDR3 has 14 amino acids. CDR3 region: CASSQAVRQETQYF. CDR3 in DNA: TGCGCCAGCAGTCAAGCGGTTCGACAAGAGACCCAGTACTTC.

The chain links TRBV18 to TRBJ1-1, with TRBD1 matching 8 bases. This CDR3 spans 15 amino acids. Trimming took 4 bases from V and 2 from J; bases not matched to a gene: 6. Per the germline V gene, CDR1 is KGHSH and CDR2 is LQKENI. This chain's CDR3 is CASSQSGGENTEAFF. The CDR3 DNA is TGTGCCAGCTCACAATCAGGGGGCGAAAACACTGAAGCTTTCTTT.

V usage is TRBV10-1 and J usage is TRBJ1-1, with no clear D. The CDR3 extends over 14 amino acids. Germline CDR1 reads WNHNN; CDR2 reads SYGVQD (reference sequence). V lost 2 bases to trimming and J lost 1 base, with 8 bases between them. Here the CDR3 DNA reads TGCGCCAGCAGTGAGGGCAGGCCGAACACTGAAGCTTTCTTT. As protein: CASSEGRPNTEAFF.

The chain couples TRBV19 to TRBJ2-7, with D possibly being TRBD2 (6 bases). CDR1 and CDR2 (germline): LNHDA, SQIVND (reference sequence). CDR3 size: 15 residues. The ends were cut back, 4 bases at V and 1 base at J, with 14 bases in the middle. The CDR3 DNA reads as TGTGCCAGTAGTAGAAGACTAGACGAATCCTACGAGCAGTACTTC. Amino acid sequence: CASSRRLDESYEQYF.

V usage is TRBV3-1 (or the pseudogene TRBV3-2) and J usage is TRBJ2-3, with 11 nucleotides matching TRBD2. Looked up from germline, CDR1 is LGHDT and CDR2 is YNNKEL (reference sequence). The trim removed 4 bases at V and 4 bases at J, leaving 13 bases unmatched. This CDR3 has 18 residues. CDR3 coding DNA: TGTGCCAGCAGCCCAATTTTTTTAGCGGGGGGGCCGCCAGATACGCAGTATTTT. Its protein is CASSPIFLAGGPPDTQYF.

The genes are TRBV5-3 and TRBJ2-1; 7 nucleotides match TRBD2. TRBV5-3 counts as an open reading frame of uncertain function. CDR3 length equals 16 residues. V was clipped by 1 base and J by 8 bases; unmatched bases: 12. CDR3 region: CARSLLWREYQDEQFF. DNA of the CDR3: TGTGCCAGAAGCTTGCTATGGCGGGAGTATCAAGATGAGCAGTTCTTC.

J is TRBJ1-5 and V is TRBV3-1 (or the pseudogene TRBV3-2), with 7 bases that match TRBD1. Germline lookup yields CDR1 LGHDT and CDR2 YNNKEL (reference sequence). J gave up 7 bases and V 1 base, and 4 bases lay outside the gene matches. The CDR3 is 14 amino acids. In DNA, the CDR3 is TGTGCCAGCAGCCAAGGGGCAGGGGGGCAGCCCCAGCATTTT. Protein product: CASSQGAGGQPQHF.

This sequence joins TRBV7-9 and TRBJ1-4; D gene ambiguous. V lost 5 bases to trimming and J lost 16 bases, with 17 bases between them. Germline CDR1 reads SEHNR; CDR2 reads FQNEAQ (reference sequence). The CDR3 extends over 12 amino acids. CDR3 nucleotides: TGTGCCAGCAGCCCTCCTGGGCCCCATCCGTTTTTT. Protein: CASSPPGPHPFF.

The rearrangement joins TRBV18 to TRBJ2-7; TRBD2 agrees at 8 bases. Germline loops: CDR1 KGHSH, CDR2 LQKENI. CDR3 size: 15 residues. V lost 3 bases to trimming and J lost 2 bases; unmatched junction nucleotides: 6. The CDR3 sequence is CASSPGAGVAYEQYF. The CDR3 DNA sequence: TGTGCCAGCTCACCGGGAGCGGGAGTAGCCTACGAGCAGTACTTC. The complete variable domain, with remaining parts taken from reference TRBV18 and TRBJ2-7, reads NAGVMQNPRHLVRRRGQEARLRCSPMKGHSHVYWYRQLPEEGLKFMVYLQKENIIDESGMPKERFSAEFPKEGPSILRIQQVVRGDSAAYFCASSPGAGVAYEQYFGPGTRLTVT.

This chain joins TRBV27 and TRBJ1-6, with D tentatively TRBD1 (6 bases). The length of the CDR3 is 14 residues. The V gene's germline CDR1 is MNHEY and CDR2 SMNVEV (reference sequence). V gave up 6 bases and J gave up 10 bases, with 16 bases separating them. The CDR3 spells CASRLAGDYSPLHF. CDR3 nucleotides: TGTGCCAGCAGGTTGGCAGGGGACTACTCACCCCTCCACTTT.

This chain links TRBV2 with TRBJ1-6, with TRBD1 as a possible D gene (5 bases). The V end was cut by 11 bases, the J end by 5 bases, with 16 bases between. The length of the CDR3 is 14 residues. CDR1 SNHLY and CDR2 FYNNEI come from the germline V gene. The CDR3 is CAGTGTRNNSPLHF. As DNA, the CDR3 is TGTGCCGGAACAGGAACCAGGAATAATTCACCCCTCCACTTT.

This clone appeared many times. The chain has TRBV11-2 and TRBJ2-7, with TRBD1 matching over 7 bases. Germline CDR1 SGHAT, CDR2 FQNNGV. V lost 5 bases to trimming and J lost 2 bases; unmatched junction nucleotides: 9. The CDR3 covers 15 residues. The CDR3 DNA sequence: TGTGCCAGCAGCCCCCCGGGACAGCTTACCTACGAGCAGTACTTC. It specifies CASSPPGQLTYEQYF. The whole variable domain, remainder taken from reference TRBV11-2 and TRBJ2-7, is EAGVAQSPRYKIIEKRQSVAFWCNPISGHATLYWYQQILGQGPKLLIQFQNNGVVDDSQLPKDRFSAERLKGVDSTLKIQPAKLEDSAVYLCASSPPGQLTYEQYFGPGTRLTVT.

The chain combines TRBV3-1 (or the pseudogene TRBV3-2) with TRBJ1-2; D is uncertain. The germline V gene encodes CDR1 LGHDT and CDR2 YNNKEL (reference sequence). V was shortened by 3 bases and J by 4 bases, with 12 bases between the two germline ends. The CDR3 length is 14 residues. The CDR3 sequence: CASSQSRSGYGYTF. In nucleotides, the CDR3 is TGTGCCAGCAGCCAGTCGCGGAGCGGCTATGGCTACACCTTC.

V usage is TRBV29-1 and J usage is TRBJ2-3; D is ambiguous. V was trimmed by 5 bases and J by 4 bases, leaving 7 bases between them. Germline-derived CDR1 and CDR2 are SQVTM and ANQGSEA. The CDR3 runs 11 residues. Here the CDR3 DNA reads TGCAGCGTTAGGAGTTCAGATACGCAGTATTTT. Protein product: CSVRSSDTQYF.

The sample holds a few counts of this clone. The rearrangement uses TRBV27 and TRBJ1-4, with D perhaps TRBD1 (6 bases). Germline CDR1 MNHEY, CDR2 SMNVEV (reference sequence). CDR3 length: 16 residues. Trimming removed 3 bases from V and 7 bases from J, with 18 bases in between. The CDR3 sequence is CASSFLTKGGGEKLFF. In nucleotides, the CDR3 is TGTGCCAGCAGTTTTCTCACCAAGGGGGGGGGTGAAAAACTGTTTTTT.